These T cell receptor beta chains were read from a single sample in a study of blood T cells in healthy people across ages. TCRdb used MiXCR to reprocess the 5' RACE reads, holding one entry per CDR3 protein. The repertoire holds 1.5 million to 2 million distinct CDR3 sequences, roughly 30% seen once, with around 11% in the top ten. The sequenced sample was blood. The receptors here all came from a woman aged 25 to 45 in good health. Both conserved end residues are part of each CDR3. Each record gives: V gene, J gene, clone size, D gene, CDR3 protein, CDR3 DNA. D genes are given only for firm matches. The listing skips clone size in some rows; elsewhere it reads once, few, many or a size class.

TRBV12-3/TRBV12-4	TRBJ1-1	NA	NA	CANSFRGARGNTEAFF	TGTGCCAACAGTTTTCGAGGGGCTCGGGGAAACACTGAAGCCTTCTTT
TRBV3-1	TRBJ1-1	NA	NA	CASSQFGRMNTEAFF	TGTGCCAGCAGCCAATTCGGGAGGATGAACACTGAAGCTTTCTTT
TRBV6-2/TRBV6-3	TRBJ2-3	NA	TRBD1	CASKPGDRDTQYF	TGTGCCAGCAAGCCAGGGGACAGAGATACGCAGTATTTT
TRBV7-9	TRBJ1-5	NA	NA	CASSVDSSQPQHF	TGTGCCAGCAGCGTCGATAGCAGTCAGCCCCAGCATTTT
TRBV7-9	TRBJ2-1	many	NA	CASSPWSSYNEQFF	TGTGCCAGCAGCCCTTGGTCCTCCTACAATGAGCAGTTCTTC
TRBV5-5	TRBJ2-1	NA	NA	CASSSVPKVYNEQFF	TGTGCCAGCAGCTCAGTCCCCAAAGTCTACAATGAGCAGTTCTTT
TRBV5-1	TRBJ2-2	NA	NA	CASSLHGELFF	TGCGCCAGCAGCTTGCACGGGGAGCTGTTTTTT
TRBV20-1	TRBJ2-1	NA	TRBD2	CSARDVKREGSFRNEQFF	TGCAGTGCTAGAGATGTTAAGCGGGAGGGTTCCTTTCGGAATGAGCAGTTCTTC
TRBV13	TRBJ1-1	few	NA	CASSYPGRRVAFF	TGTGCCAGCAGCTACCCCGGGCGCCGGGTAGCTTTCTTT
TRBV12-3/TRBV12-4	TRBJ2-3	few	TRBD1	CASSRQGPPIDTQYF	TGTGCCAGCAGTCGACAGGGGCCACCTATAGATACGCAGTATTTT
TRBV5-1	TRBJ1-1	few	TRBD1	CASSRGQVLGEAFF	TGCGCCAGCAGCCGAGGACAGGTTTTGGGTGAAGCTTTCTTT
TRBV4-1	TRBJ2-5	few	TRBD1	CASSQTIGTGGETQYF	TGCGCCAGCAGCCAAACGATTGGGACAGGGGGTGAGACCCAGTACTTC
TRBV20-1	TRBJ1-1	NA	NA	CSAPKDWENTEAFF	TGTAGTGCCCCTAAGGACTGGGAGAACACTGAAGCTTTCTTT
TRBV3-1	TRBJ2-1	once	TRBD2	CVSSQFPRVQQAGGSYNEQFF	TGTGTCAGCAGCCAATTCCCTAGAGTTCAACAGGCGGGAGGTTCTTACAATGAGCAGTTCTTC
TRBV20-1	TRBJ2-1	few	TRBD2	CSAGLAGGPGSSYNEQFF	TGCAGTGCGGGACTAGCGGGGGGGCCCGGGAGCTCCTACAATGAGCAGTTCTTC
TRBV29-1	TRBJ2-6	many	NA	CSVENVGGAGANVLTF	TGCAGCGTTGAAAACGTTGGGGGCGCTGGGGCCAACGTCCTGACTTTC
TRBV10-1	TRBJ2-3	few	NA	CASSEGTGAQYF	TGCGCCAGCAGTGAGGGCACCGGGGCGCAGTATTTT
TRBV27	TRBJ1-2	few	TRBD1	CASSPIILAGTGAHYGCTF	TGTGCCAGCAGTCCCATAATACTGGCCGGGACAGGCGCCCACTATGGCTGCACCTTC
TRBV5-1	TRBJ2-7	few	TRBD2	CASSLVLAGPGEQYF	TGCGCCAGCAGCTTGGTACTAGCGGGACCAGGAGAGCAGTACTTC
TRBV20-1	TRBJ1-5	NA	TRBD1	CSATNPNRGHQPQHF	TGCAGTGCTACCAACCCGAACAGGGGTCATCAGCCCCAGCATTTT
TRBV2	TRBJ2-1	NA	NA	CASNEAGTPYNEQFF	TGTGCCAGCAACGAAGCGGGGACACCCTACAATGAGCAGTTCTTC
TRBV7-9	TRBJ2-7	many	NA	CASSFHRYEQYF	TGTGCCAGCAGCTTCCACAGATACGAGCAGTACTTC
TRBV27	TRBJ2-3	NA	NA	CASSHDSGTRGDTQYF	TGTGCCAGCAGCCACGATTCCGGGACCCGCGGGGATACGCAGTATTTT
TRBV5-5	TRBJ2-7	few	TRBD1	CASSLAGQGLLYEQYF	TGTGCCAGCAGCCTCGCGGGACAGGGACTCCTCTACGAGCAGTACTTC
TRBV9	TRBJ2-7	NA	NA	CASSVDHGSYEQYF	TGTGCCAGCAGCGTAGATCACGGATCCTACGAGCAGTACTTC
TRBV28	TRBJ2-6	few	NA	CASSLEPGSGANVLTF	TGTGCCAGCAGTTTAGAGCCGGGCTCTGGGGCCAACGTCCTGACTTTC
TRBV27	TRBJ2-3	NA	NA	CASSLENRAPADTQYF	TGTGCCAGCAGTTTAGAAAACAGGGCCCCGGCAGATACGCAGTATTTT
TRBV29-1	TRBJ2-7	many	TRBD1	CSVASPAGTGVYEQYF	TGCAGCGTCGCCTCGCCCGCCGGGACAGGGGTTTACGAGCAGTACTTC
TRBV20-1	TRBJ1-1	few	NA	CSARQNTEAFF	TGCAGTGCGAGACAGAACACTGAAGCTTTCTTT
TRBV20-1	TRBJ2-7	many	NA	CSARGRGYEQYF	TGCAGTGCTAGAGGCAGGGGCTACGAGCAGTACTTC
TRBV20-1	TRBJ2-5	NA	TRBD2	CSAPGWASGRAGETQYF	TGCAGTGCCCCCGGATGGGCTAGCGGGAGGGCCGGAGAGACCCAGTACTTC
TRBV6-1	TRBJ2-5	NA	TRBD1	CASILAGGWGETQYF	TGTGCCAGCATCTTGGCAGGGGGCTGGGGAGAGACCCAGTACTTC
TRBV7-2	TRBJ2-1	few	NA	CASSLYSSQFDEQFF	TGTGCCAGCAGCTTATATAGCTCTCAGTTCGATGAGCAGTTCTTC
TRBV27	TRBJ1-1	NA	NA	CASAGANTEAFF	TGTGCCAGCGCGGGCGCGAACACTGAAGCTTTCTTT
TRBV7-9	TRBJ2-5	NA	NA	CASSLAQPEETQYF	TGTGCCAGCAGCTTAGCCCAGCCTGAGGAGACCCAGTACTTC
TRBV7-2	TRBJ2-3	few	NA	CASSPWEGPDTQYF	TGTGCCAGCAGCCCATGGGAAGGTCCAGATACGCAGTATTTT
TRBV29-1	TRBJ2-1	many	NA	CSVEGQTSSYNEQFF	TGCAGCGTAGAAGGCCAGACTAGCTCCTACAATGAGCAGTTCTTC
TRBV3-1	TRBJ1-1	NA	NA	CASSQEWRLDTEAFF	TGTGCCAGCAGCCAAGAATGGCGGTTAGACACTGAAGCTTTCTTT
TRBV24-1	TRBJ2-1	few	NA	CATSDSLGLTNEQFF	TGTGCCACCAGTGATTCCCTGGGGCTCACCAATGAGCAGTTCTTC
TRBV7-6	TRBJ1-1	NA	NA	CASSGEHGGAGTEAFF	TGTGCCAGCAGCGGCGAACACGGCGGCGCAGGAACTGAAGCTTTCTTT
TRBV20-1	TRBJ2-7	NA	NA	CSARDSGLPEQYF	TGCAGTGCTAGAGACTCCGGGCTCCCTGAGCAGTACTTC
TRBV14	TRBJ2-3	many	TRBD2	CASSQVGGPADTQYF	TGTGCCAGCAGCCAAGTGGGAGGGCCTGCAGATACGCAGTATTTT
TRBV29-1	TRBJ2-6	few	NA	CSVEQGILSGANVLTF	TGCAGCGTTGAACAGGGGATACTCTCTGGGGCCAACGTCCTGACTTTC
TRBV24-1	TRBJ2-3	NA	NA	CATSDPRDSSGTQYF	TGTGCCACCAGTGACCCCCGGGACTCTTCGGGGACGCAGTATTTT